This T cell receptor (beta chain) was identified during a study of response to subunit inactivated influenza vaccine. General study points: Seasonal influenza vaccination, on each occasion, was suggested by the authors to recruit few new T cells.

This clonotype came up many times. Its specificity is not known. TCRdb ran MiXCR on the RT-PCR reads and lists one entry per CDR3 protein. Of a few hundred thousand distinct CDR3 sequences in the sample, around 15% were seen once. The sequence derives from a man between 45 and 60 years old who received an inactivated influenza vaccine. Sample: PBMCs from blood, taken about 11 days after vaccination.

DNA for the CDR3: TGCGCCAGCAGCCAAGACTGGACAGGGCCCATGGAGCTGTTTTTT. This translates into CASSQDWTGPMELFF. This sequence joins TRBV4-3 and TRBJ2-2, with 8 bases matching TRBD1. Unmatched junction bases numbered 7, after V lost 0 bases and J lost 10 bases. The CDR3 length is 15 residues. The V gene's germline CDR1 is LGHNA and CDR2 YSLEER.